Each of the 24 T cell receptor beta chains below was sequenced from the same sample in a study of early stage breast cancer tumors. Generated by immunoSEQ multiplex PCR, the TCRdb table keeps only in-frame clones and is missing some. The sample consists of tens of thousands of clones, about three quarters of them appearing once. Sequencing was done on a sample of blood. These receptor sequences come from a person between 50 and 60 years old with breast cancer.

This clone was recorded a few times. The V call is TRBV10-3, the J call TRBJ2-2; no definite D call. Germline values: CDR1 ENHRY, CDR2 SYGVKD. The CDR3 covers 13 residues. The V gene lost 6 bases and the J gene lost 1 base, with 6 bases spanning the gap. The DNA for the CDR3 is TGTGCCATCAGCAACGGGAACACCGGGGAGCTGTTTTTT. It translates to CAISNGNTGELFF.

This chain connects TRBV20-1 to TRBJ2-1, with a weak D call TRBD2 (6 bases). V gave up 5 bases and J gave up 6 bases, with 8 bases separating them. The CDR3 is 11 residues long. Germline assignment: CDR1 DFQATT and CDR2 SNEGSKA (reference sequence). CDR3 nucleotide sequence: TGCAGTGCTCTTAGCGGCAATGAGCAGTTCTTC. Protein sequence: CSALSGNEQFF.

The chain carries TRBV6-5 and TRBJ1-2; a weak D match, TRBD1 (5 bases). The V gene lost 5 bases and the J gene lost 5 bases, with 9 bases spanning the gap. Germline V gene lookup returns CDR1 MNHEY and CDR2 SVGAGI. This CDR3 has 12 residues. CDR3 nucleotides: TGTGCCAGCAGTCCTAGGGGTTATGGCTACACCTTC. Its protein is CASSPRGYGYTF.

This clone was detected only a few times. The chain uses TRBV5-1 and TRBJ2-7; D call uncertain. The CDR3 extends over 13 amino acids. Germline V CDR1 and CDR2: SGHRS, YFSETQ. V shed 0 bases and J shed 5 bases, with 9 bases lying between them. CDR3 protein: CASSLGPSNEQYV. DNA for the CDR3: TGCGCCAGCAGCTTGGGTCCTAGTAACGAGCAGTACGTC.

This chain joins TRBV14 and TRBJ1-5, with D hard to call. The CDR3 has 13 amino acids. V was clipped by 5 bases and J by 6 bases, with 11 bases between them. From germline, CDR1 is SGHDN and CDR2 FVKESK. CDR3 sequence reads: CASSLNLGQPQHF. For the CDR3, the DNA is TGTGCCAGCAGCTTAAACCTCGGTCAGCCCCAGCATTTT.

V and J are TRBV2 and TRBJ2-7, with 14 positions matching TRBD2. V shed 6 bases and J 7 bases; nucleotides not matched to a gene: 8. The CDR3 is 15 residues long. Looked up from germline, CDR1 is SNHLY and CDR2 is FYNNEI. CDR3 sequence (DNA): TGTGCCAGCAGCGCCCCGGGACTAGCGGGAGTTGAGCAGTACTTC. Translation gives CASSAPGLAGVEQYF. The complete variable domain, with remaining parts taken from reference TRBV2 and TRBJ2-7, reads EPEVTQTPSHQVTQMGQEVILRCVPISNHLYFYWYRQILGQKVEFLVSFYNNEISEKSEIFDDQFSVERPDGSNFTLKIRSTKLEDSAMYFCASSAPGLAGVEQYFGPGTRLTVT.

This rearrangement joins TRBV6-5 to TRBJ1-6, with D hard to call. Trimming left V 2 bases short and J 6 bases short, with 5 bases between. CDR1 is MNHEY and CDR2 is SVGAGI in the germline V gene. The CDR3 runs 13 residues. The CDR3, as DNA: TGTGCCAGCAGTTACCAGGCTAATTCACCCCTCCACTTT. Its protein is CASSYQANSPLHF.

Only a few counts were recorded for this clone. V gene TRBV18 combines with J gene TRBJ2-1; the D is unclear. Trimming pared 5 bases from V and 8 bases from J, leaving 13 bases between. The CDR3 has 13 residues. In germline, CDR1 is KGHSH, CDR2 LQKENI. The CDR3 DNA reads as TGTGCCAGCTCAGCTCTGACCGAGGATGAGCAGTTCTTC. Residues: CASSALTEDEQFF.

CDR3 protein: CASMNWNQPQHF. CDR3 bases: TGTGCCAGCATGAACTGGAATCAGCCCCAGCATTTT. The chain recombines TRBV2 with TRBJ1-5, with unresolved D. The V gene's germline CDR1 is SNHLY and CDR2 FYNNEI. This CDR3 is 12 amino acids long. V was trimmed by 7 bases and J by 4 bases, leaving 8 bases between them.

This chain uses TRBV6-5 with TRBJ1-1; D remains unclear. Germline assignment: CDR1 MNHEY and CDR2 SVGAGI. Trimming cost V 6 bases and J 3 bases, with 8 bases left between them. The CDR3 runs 12 residues. The CDR3 DNA follows: TGTGCCAGCAGCTTCGGGGACACTGAAGCTTTCTTT. Protein product: CASSFGDTEAFF.

Only one count was recorded for this clone. V gene TRBV4-1 combines with J gene TRBJ2-7; D possibly corresponds to TRBD1 (6 bases). V lost 4 bases and J lost 2, with 9 bases in between. Germline V CDR1 and CDR2: MGHRA, YSYEKL. The CDR3 is 13 residues long. For the CDR3, the DNA is TGCGCCAGCAGCCCGACAGGAGCCTACGAGCAGTACTTC. Encoded protein: CASSPTGAYEQYF.

The rearrangement uses TRBV5-4 and TRBJ2-3; 14 bases match TRBD2. This CDR3 has 20 amino acids. CDR1 and CDR2 from the germline V gene are SGHNT and YYREEE (reference sequence). J was trimmed by 2 bases and V by 2 bases; bases with no gene match: 13. The CDR3 DNA is TGTGCCAGCAGCTTAGCCGGGACTAGCGGGAGTAGGGAGTCCACAGATACGCAGTATTTT. Translated: CASSLAGTSGSRESTDTQYF. Supplemented by reference TRBV5-4 and TRBJ2-3, the full variable domain reads ETGVTQSPTHLIKTRGQQVTLRCSSQSGHNTVSWYQQALGQGPQFIFQYYREEENGRGNFPPRFSGLQFPNYSSELNVNALELDDSALYLCASSLAGTSGSRESTDTQYFGPGTRLTVL.

The rearrangement links TRBV10-3 to TRBJ2-1; TRBD1 matches at 8 bases. CDR1 ENHRY and CDR2 SYGVKD come from the germline V gene. This CDR3 region has 15 residues. The ends lost 0 bases at V and 12 bases at J; junction bases unmatched: 10. The CDR3 protein is CAISESDRAGSRQFF. The CDR3 region has the DNA TGTGCCATCAGTGAGTCGGACAGGGCAGGGTCACGGCAGTTCTTC.

This clone has only a few counts. The chain recombines TRBV19 with TRBJ2-7; 12 bases fit TRBD2. The V and J ends lost 5 bases and 6 bases, in that order; junction bases with no gene match: 2. This CDR3 is built from 13 residues. The germline CDR1 and CDR2 sequences are LNHDA and SQIVND (reference sequence). The DNA of the CDR3 is TGTGCCAGTAGTGCGGGACTAGCGGGCGAGCAGTACTTC. The encoded protein is CASSAGLAGEQYF. The full variable domain, rest sourced from reference TRBV19 and TRBJ2-7, is DGGITQSPKYLFRKEGQNVTLSCEQNLNHDAMYWYRQDPGQGLRLIYYSQIVNDFQKGDIAEGYSVSREKKESFPLTVTSAQKNPTAFYLCASSAGLAGEQYFGPGTRLTVT.

This chain uses TRBV7-8 with TRBJ2-1; the match to TRBD2 covers 7 bases. V shed 5 bases and J 4 bases; nucleotides not matched to a gene: 8. This CDR3 has 15 residues. Per germline, CDR1 SGHVS and CDR2 FQNEAQ. The CDR3 here is CASSMSSGPYNEQFF. The CDR3 region has the DNA TGTGCCAGCAGCATGTCTAGCGGACCGTACAATGAGCAGTTCTTC.

This clone was recorded once. The chain links TRBV6-5 to TRBJ2-5; 7 bases map to TRBD1. CDR3 length equals 14 residues. Germline V gene sequence: CDR1 MNHEY, CDR2 SVGAGI. After removal of 0 bases from V and 12 bases from J, the junction contained 10 bases not matched to a gene. The CDR3 region is CASSYSLTGTPKYF. The CDR3 nucleotides are TGTGCCAGCAGTTACTCACTGACAGGGACCCCCAAGTACTTC.

The chain carries TRBV6-1 and TRBJ2-2, with TRBD1 as a possible D gene (5 bases). CDR3 size: 13 residues. V lost 1 base and J 5 bases, leaving 5 bases between the germline ends. Germline CDR1 reads MNHNS; CDR2 reads SASEGT. Here the CDR3 reads CASSEGQTGELFF. The DNA of the CDR3 is TGTGCCAGCAGTGAAGGACAGACCGGGGAGCTGTTTTTT.

CDR3 nucleotides: TGTGCCAGCATCCGCTCCGGGTTTTCCGTTCAAGCTTTCTTT. Amino acid sequence: CASIRSGFSVQAFF. The gene calls are TRBV7-9 and TRBJ1-1, with D unresolved. The length of the CDR3 is 14 residues. The germline V gene encodes CDR1 SEHNR and CDR2 FQNEAQ (reference sequence). The V end lost 7 bases, the J end lost 9 bases, and 21 bases lay between the germline ends.

The V call is TRBV7-3, the J call TRBJ2-7, with 8 positions matching TRBD2. Germline-derived CDR1 and CDR2 are SGHTA and FQGTGA. V gave up 4 bases and J gave up 7 bases; unmatched junction bases: 9. This CDR3 region has 14 residues. The CDR3 sequence is CASSSVSGTKEQYF. CDR3 bases: TGTGCCAGCAGCTCGGTTAGCGGGACGAAAGAGCAGTACTTC.

V is TRBV29-1 and J is TRBJ1-5; TRBD1 is a possible D gene (5 bases). CDR1 and CDR2 from the germline V gene are SQVTM and ANQGSEA. V was shortened by 4 bases and J by 5 bases, with 9 bases between the two germline ends. The CDR3 runs to 12 residues. The CDR3 nucleotides are TGCAGCGTTGGAGAAGGGGATCAGCCCCAGCATTTT. Amino acids: CSVGEGDQPQHF.

There are a few counts of this clone. The genes are TRBV13 and TRBJ1-2, with D hard to call. V lost 1 base and J 0 bases, leaving 9 bases between the germline ends. Germline values: CDR1 PRHDT, CDR2 FYEKMQ (reference sequence). CDR3 length equals 15 residues. This CDR3 is CASSLARSPNYGYTF. DNA of the CDR3: TGTGCCAGCAGCTTAGCCAGGTCCCCTAACTATGGCTACACCTTC.

This clone was seen only a few times. The chain uses TRBV5-6 and TRBJ2-7, with 11 bases matching TRBD1. V was clipped by 4 bases and J by 5 bases; unmatched bases: 8. The V gene's germline CDR1 is SGHDT and CDR2 YYEEEE. This CDR3 is 15 amino acids long. Here the CDR3 reads CASSRPSGQGDEQYF. As DNA, the CDR3 is TGTGCCAGCAGCAGGCCCTCGGGACAGGGGGACGAGCAGTACTTC.

V gene TRBV7-2 combines with J gene TRBJ2-1; possible D gene TRBD2, 5 bases. The V and J ends lost 6 bases and 7 bases respectively, with 22 bases between them. CDR3 length: 16 residues. CDR1 and CDR2 from the germline V gene are SGHTA and FQGNSA. The DNA of the CDR3 is TGTGCCAGCAGAAACGCCGGATCCGGGATTCTAAATGAGCAGTTCTTC. Its translation: CASRNAGSGILNEQFF.

The V gene is TRBV14, the J gene TRBJ1-1; 10 nucleotides line up with TRBD1. Germline V gene sequence: CDR1 SGHDN, CDR2 FVKESK. V trimming: 4 bases; J trimming: 4 bases; junction bases outside the gene matches: 15. The CDR3 extends over 18 amino acids. Written as DNA, the CDR3 is TGTGCCAGCAGCCCGTCCGACAGGGGGCGTCTTTATGGCACTGAAGCTTTCTTT. Translating it yields CASSPSDRGRLYGTEAFF.